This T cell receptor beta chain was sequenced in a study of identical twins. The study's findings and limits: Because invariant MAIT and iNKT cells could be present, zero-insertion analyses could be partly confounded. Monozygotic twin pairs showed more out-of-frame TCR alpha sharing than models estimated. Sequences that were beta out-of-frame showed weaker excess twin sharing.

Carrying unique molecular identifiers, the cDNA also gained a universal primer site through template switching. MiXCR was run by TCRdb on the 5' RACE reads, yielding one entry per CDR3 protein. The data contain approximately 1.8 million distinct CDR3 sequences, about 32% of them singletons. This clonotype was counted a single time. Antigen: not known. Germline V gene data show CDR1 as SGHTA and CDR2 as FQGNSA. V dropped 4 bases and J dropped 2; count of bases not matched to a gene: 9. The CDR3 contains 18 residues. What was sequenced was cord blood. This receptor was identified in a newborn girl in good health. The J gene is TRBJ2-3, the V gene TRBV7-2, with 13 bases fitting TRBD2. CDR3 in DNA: TGTGCCAGCAGCTCAACTAGCGGGGGGGCCCCCCCCACAGATACGCAGTATTTT. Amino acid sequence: CASSSTSGGAPPTDTQYF.